Below are 10 T cell receptor beta chains sequenced from a single sample in a study of shared clonotypes between healthy human individuals. TCRdb's table, derived via immunoSEQ multiplex PCR, lists solely in-frame clones and lacks some. The sample lists 2 million to 2.5 million clones, over 85% occurring once. The sequencing sample was made of naive CD4+ T cells sorted from blood. Subset reported: CD45RA+ positively selected. These receptors were obtained from a man between 18 and 29 years old in good health.

The rearrangement uses TRBV25-1 and TRBJ2-7, with D perhaps TRBD1 (6 bases). The germline V and J ends were trimmed by 6 bases and 0 bases, with 12 bases remaining between them. Germline CDR1 is MGHDK and CDR2 is SYGVNS. There are 14 residues in the CDR3. The CDR3 nucleotides read TGTGCCAGCAGCTTGACAGGTTCCTCCTACGAGCAGTACTTC. Its protein product is CASSLTGSSYEQYF.

The rearrangement uses TRBV4-2 and TRBJ2-7; weak D call: TRBD1 (7 bases). This CDR3 is 16 amino acids long. V lost 5 bases, J lost 3 bases, and 20 bases lay in between. Germline CDR1 LGHNA, CDR2 YNFKEQ. DNA for the CDR3: TGTGCCAGCAGCGGCCCTGCGGGACAGCTTTTCTACGAGCAGTACTTC. Translation gives CASSGPAGQLFYEQYF.

This chain connects TRBV18 to TRBJ2-1, with D uncertain. The CDR3 spans 14 residues. Germline V lookup: CDR1 KGHSH, CDR2 LQKENI. Trimming left V 6 bases short and J 5 bases short, with 14 bases between. The CDR3, as DNA: TGTGCCAGCTCGCTTAACGACAACAACAATGAGCAGTTCTTC. It yields the protein CASSLNDNNNEQFF.

The chain has TRBV19 and TRBJ1-2; D not resolved. Germline-derived CDR1 and CDR2 are LNHDA and SQIVND (reference sequence). The CDR3 totals 12 residues. Trimming pared 7 bases from V and 2 bases from J, leaving 8 bases between. DNA for the CDR3: TGTGCCAGTATGTCGGGGAACTATGGCTACACCTTC. It codes for CASMSGNYGYTF.

The gene calls are TRBV30 and TRBJ1-5, with a possible D match to TRBD1 (6 bases). The CDR3 spans 13 residues. Trimming stripped 2 bases from V and 7 bases from J, with 12 bases between. Germline values: CDR1 GTSNPN, CDR2 SVGIG (reference sequence). The chain's CDR3 is CAWSRGDRQPQHF. In DNA form, the CDR3 reads TGTGCCTGGAGTAGGGGGGATCGGCAGCCCCAGCATTTT.

CDR3 amino acids: CASSLKSPGSAYEQYF. The CDR3 nucleotides are TGTGCCAGCAGCTTAAAGAGTCCGGGGAGCGCCTACGAGCAGTACTTC. V and J are TRBV7-6 and TRBJ2-7, with D possibly being TRBD2 (5 bases). V was trimmed by 2 bases and J by 2 bases, leaving 16 bases between them. The CDR3 is made up of 16 amino acids. Germline assignment: CDR1 SGHVS and CDR2 FNYEAQ.

The count of this clone is one. The DNA for the CDR3 is TGTGCCAGCAGCTTTCCTACAGGGTTGGGTGGCTACACCTTC. It is translated as CASSFPTGLGGYTF. This chain uses TRBV7-6 with TRBJ1-2, with D tentatively TRBD1 (6 bases). CDR1 is SGHVS, CDR2 FNYEAQ, per germline. V lost 3 bases, J lost 7 bases, and 15 bases lay in between. The CDR3 loop spans 14 amino acids. Looking up the rest from reference TRBV7-6 and TRBJ1-2 gives the full variable domain: GAGVSQSPRYKVTKRGQDVALRCDPISGHVSLYWYRQALGQGPEFLTYFNYEAQQDKSGLPNDRFSAERPEGSISTLTIQRTEQRDSAMYRCASSFPTGLGGYTFGSGTRLTVV.

The chain carries TRBV2 and TRBJ2-4; D not resolved. Per the germline V gene, CDR1 is SNHLY and CDR2 is FYNNEI. Trimming left V 3 bases short and J 0 bases short, with 12 bases between. This CDR3 has 16 residues. The CDR3 DNA sequence: TGTGCCAGCAGTGAGTTTTTAGAGCTAGCCAAAAACATTCAGTACTTC. Amino acids: CASSEFLELAKNIQYF.

The rearrangement joins TRBV19 to TRBJ1-6, with TRBD1 identical over 9 bases. The junction had 3 bases not matched to a gene; V was cut back by 8 bases and J by 7 bases. The CDR3 has 13 amino acids. The germline V gene encodes CDR1 LNHDA and CDR2 SQIVND (reference sequence). CDR3 coding DNA: TGTGCCAGTTGGGACAGGGAAAATTCACCCCTCCACTTT. Protein product: CASWDRENSPLHF. Together with reference TRBV19 and TRBJ1-6, the CDR3 gives the full variable domain: DGGITQSPKYLFRKEGQNVTLSCEQNLNHDAMYWYRQDPGQGLRLIYYSQIVNDFQKGDIAEGYSVSREKKESFPLTVTSAQKNPTAFYLCASWDRENSPLHFGNGTRLTVT.

The chain carries TRBV18 and TRBJ1-4, with a tentative D call TRBD1 (6 bases). Trimming removed 4 bases at V and 0 bases at J, with 12 bases between. The CDR3 has 16 amino acids. Germline loops: CDR1 KGHSH, CDR2 LQKENI. The CDR3 DNA is TGTGCCAGCTCACGACAGGACCCTGCAACTAATGAAAAACTGTTTTTT. This gives the protein CASSRQDPATNEKLFF.